The rows below give T cell receptor beta chains drawn from one sample of a study of cytomegalovirus exposure and HLA in healthy donors. Generated by immunoSEQ multiplex PCR, the TCRdb table keeps only in-frame clones and is missing some. The profile shows some 140,000 clones, about 64% of them singletons. The sequenced sample consisted of PBMCs. Every receptor here comes from a woman aged 40 to 50 in good health and CMV-seronegative. Both conserved end residues are part of each CDR3. A D gene is named only where the DNA matches it firmly. Clone size is shown for a subset of rows, as once, few, many or a class of expanded clone.

clone_size	d_call	v_call	j_call	cdr3_nt	cdr3_aa
once	TRBD1	TRBV7-9	TRBJ2-1	TGTGCCAGCAGCTTAGTTTCCGGGACAGGGCTCAACAATGAGCAGTTCTTC	CASSLVSGTGLNNEQFF
-	-	TRBV5-1	TRBJ1-1	TGCGCCAGCTCCCTCCGTCCAGAGAACACTGAAGCTTTCTTT	CASSLRPENTEAFF
-	-	TRBV10-2	TRBJ2-3	TGCGCCAGCAGTTCCCGGGAGGAGGGGGCAGATACGCAGTATTTT	CASSSREEGADTQYF
few	TRBD1	TRBV19	TRBJ1-2	TGTGCCAGTAGTCCACCGGGACAGGCAGCTAACTATGGCTACACCTTC	CASSPPGQAANYGYTF
-	-	TRBV5-1	TRBJ1-4	TGCGCCAGCAGCTTGATCGGTCCGTCAAATGAAAAACTGTTTTTT	CASSLIGPSNEKLFF
-	-	TRBV27	TRBJ1-1	TGTGCCAGCAGTCCCAACGACTCGAACACTGAAGCTTTCTTT	CASSPNDSNTEAFF
-	-	TRBV4-1	TRBJ1-3	TGCGCCAGCAGCCAATGGGCAGGGCCGAGGGGAAACACCATATATTTT	CASSQWAGPRGNTIYF
-	TRBD1	TRBV6-6	TRBJ2-7	TGTGCCAGCAGTCCCCGACAGGGCCGAGTGGTCTACGAGCAGTACTTC	CASSPRQGRVVYEQYF
-	-	TRBV30	TRBJ1-2	TGTGCCTGGAGTGTACTCCCTACAGGGAACACCTTC	CAWSVLPTGNTF
-	-	TRBV29-1	TRBJ2-1	TGCAGCGGTGACCAATACAATGAGCAGTTCTTC	CSGDQYNEQFF
few	-	TRBV28	TRBJ1-1	TGTGCCAGCAGGGAGGACGAGAACACTGAAGCTTTCTTT	CASREDENTEAFF
few	TRBD1	TRBV28	TRBJ1-2	TGTGCCAGCAGCGCAGGGGGAAGGGGCTACACCTTC	CASSAGGRGYTF
-	-	TRBV7-6	TRBJ2-6	TGTGCCAGCAGCCTTATTCTAGCTCCTGGGGCCAACGTCCTGACTTTC	CASSLILAPGANVLTF
-	TRBD1	TRBV10-3	TRBJ1-2	TGTGCCATCAGTGAGAGAGACAGGGGGGATGGCTACACCTTC	CAISERDRGDGYTF
once	-	TRBV30	TRBJ1-5	TGTGCCTGGAGTGACGACAGGAATCAGCCCCAGCATTTT	CAWSDDRNQPQHF
-	TRBD1	TRBV19	TRBJ1-4	TGTGCCAGTAGTATCCGGACAGGGCCTGAAAAACTGTTTTTT	CASSIRTGPEKLFF
few	-	TRBV18	TRBJ1-1	TGTGCCAGCTCACCCGGACAGCTACAGAACACTGAAGCTTTCTTT	CASSPGQLQNTEAFF
-	TRBD1	TRBV11-2	TRBJ2-2	TGTGCCAGCAGCTCTAACAGGGGGACCGGGGAGCTGTTTTTT	CASSSNRGTGELFF
-	-	TRBV19	TRBJ1-4	TGTGCCAGTATTGACGGAGGCTTTAATGAAAAACTGTTTTTT	CASIDGGFNEKLFF
-	TRBD1	TRBV11-2	TRBJ2-3	TGTGCCACAGGAGACATTGGACAGGGATGGAGCACAGATACGCAGTATTTT	CATGDIGQGWSTDTQYF
few	-	TRBV25-1	TRBJ2-3	TGTGCCAGCAGCAACCTGCAGGGGAGAGGGGATACGCAGTATTTT	CASSNLQGRGDTQYF
-	-	TRBV28	TRBJ1-5	TGTGCCAGCAGTACGAGAAGCAATCAGCCCCAGCATTTT	CASSTRSNQPQHF
-	TRBD1	TRBV7-9	TRBJ1-4	TGTGCCAGCAGCTTTACCGGGACAGGAGGTGAAAAACTGTTTTTT	CASSFTGTGGEKLFF
-	-	TRBV4-2	TRBJ1-2	TGTGCCAGCAGCCAAGATTCCCAGGCCTCCTATGGCTACACCTTC	CASSQDSQASYGYTF
-	-	TRBV29-1	TRBJ2-1	TGCAGCGTTGCAACTACTCAATACAATGAGCAGTTCTTC	CSVATTQYNEQFF
-	TRBD2	TRBV11-3	TRBJ2-3	TGTGCCAGCAGCTTGGGGAGGGTTAGCACAGATACGCAGTATTTT	CASSLGRVSTDTQYF
-	TRBD1	TRBV29-1	TRBJ2-7	TGCAGCGTAGACAGGGGGCCCTACGAGCAGTACTTC	CSVDRGPYEQYF
few	-	TRBV7-3	TRBJ2-2	TGTGCCAGCAGCTTATTCAACAGTTTGAGTAGCGGGGAGCTGTTTTTT	CASSLFNSLSSGELFF
few	-	TRBV19	TRBJ2-6	TGTGCCAGTAGTCTGTTTGGGGCCAACGTCCTGACTTTC	CASSLFGANVLTF
-	TRBD2	TRBV27	TRBJ2-1	TGTGCCAGCAGCCTCCGACTAGCGGGGGACAATGAGCAGTTCTTC	CASSLRLAGDNEQFF
few	-	TRBV12-5	TRBJ1-1	TGTGCTAGTGGTTTGAACAGGGACACTGAAGCTTTCTTT	CASGLNRDTEAFF
few	-	TRBV6-1	TRBJ1-2	TGTGCCAGCACCCCATCCAATTGGGAGGGCTACACCTTC	CASTPSNWEGYTF
-	TRBD1	TRBV5-1	TRBJ2-7	TGCGCCAGCAGCTTAGGGACAGGGGGCTCAATCACCTACGAGCAGTACTTC	CASSLGTGGSITYEQYF